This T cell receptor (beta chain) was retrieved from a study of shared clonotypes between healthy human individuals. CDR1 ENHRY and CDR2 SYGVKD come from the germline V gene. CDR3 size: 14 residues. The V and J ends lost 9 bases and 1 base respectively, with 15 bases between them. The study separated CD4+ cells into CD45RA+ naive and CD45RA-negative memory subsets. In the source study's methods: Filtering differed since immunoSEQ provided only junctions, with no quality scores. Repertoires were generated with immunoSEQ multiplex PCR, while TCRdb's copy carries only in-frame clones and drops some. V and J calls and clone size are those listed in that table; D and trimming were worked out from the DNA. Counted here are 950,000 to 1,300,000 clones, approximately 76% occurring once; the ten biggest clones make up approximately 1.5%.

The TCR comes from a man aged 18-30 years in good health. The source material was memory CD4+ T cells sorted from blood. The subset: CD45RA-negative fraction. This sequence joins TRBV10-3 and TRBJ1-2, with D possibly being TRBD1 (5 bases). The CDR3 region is CAIQRDRNNYGYTF. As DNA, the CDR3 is TGTGCCATTCAACGGGACCGCAATAACTATGGCTACACCTTC.